Below are 5 T cell receptor beta chains sequenced from a single sample in a study of OX40 agonist ivuxolimab in advanced cancers. Profiled with immunoSEQ multiplex PCR; TCRdb holds only in-frame clones, not every one. In the table there are more than 40,000 clones, more than 70% of which are singletons. Sequenced here: CD4+ or CD8+ T cells sorted from blood, sampled in a trial of the OX40 agonist ivuxolimab. These receptors all come from an adult with an advanced solid tumor such as melanoma, head and neck, liver or kidney cancer.

The J gene is TRBJ2-3, the V gene TRBV18; 7 positions agree with TRBD1. Germline V CDR1 and CDR2: KGHSH, LQKENI. The CDR3 covers 12 residues. The V and J ends lost 5 bases and 6 bases, in that order; junction bases with no gene match: 2. The CDR3 DNA reads TGTGCCAGCTCAAAACAGGGGGATACGCAGTATTTT. Its translation is CASSKQGDTQYF.

The chain couples TRBV11-2 to TRBJ2-3; D not resolved. There are 15 residues in the CDR3. Per the germline V gene, CDR1 is SGHAT and CDR2 is FQNNGV. Trimming shortened V by 0 bases and J by 4 bases, and 11 bases separated the two germline ends. The CDR3 DNA is TGTGCCAGCAGCTTAGATCTAGGAATCTCAGATACGCAGTATTTT. This encodes CASSLDLGISDTQYF.

This clone appeared a few times. The chain joins TRBV20-1 to TRBJ2-1, with TRBD1 matching over 7 bases. Germline CDR1 and CDR2: DFQATT and SNEGSKA (reference sequence). Trimming at V came to 8 bases and at J to 7 bases, leaving 5 bases not matched to a gene. There are 11 residues in the CDR3. CDR3 sequence reads: CSIDRENEQFF. CDR3 sequence (DNA): TGCAGTATAGACAGGGAGAATGAGCAGTTCTTC.

The chain couples TRBV2 to TRBJ2-5; no definite D call. Germline V gene data show CDR1 as SNHLY and CDR2 as FYNNEI. The CDR3 consists of 11 residues. V was pared by 6 bases and J by 5 bases, with 7 bases between. Here the CDR3 DNA reads TGTGCCAGCAGCGCCGATGAGACCCAGTACTTC. Translating gives CASSADETQYF.

The chain carries TRBV28 and TRBJ2-3; 7 nucleotides match TRBD2. Germline CDR1 MDHEN, CDR2 SYDVKM. The CDR3 length is 15 residues. V dropped 7 bases and J dropped 2; count of bases not matched to a gene: 9. The CDR3 region has the DNA TGTGCCAGCATACGGGAGGACGCTCTCACAGATACGCAGTATTTT. Protein: CASIREDALTDTQYF. The whole variable domain, remainder taken from reference TRBV28 and TRBJ2-3, is DVKVTQSSRYLVKRTGEKVFLECVQDMDHENMFWYRQDPGLGLRLIYFSYDVKMKEKGDIPEGYSVSREKKERFSLILESASTNQTSMYLCASIREDALTDTQYFGPGTRLTVL.